Listed here are 18 T cell receptor beta chains from one sample, sequenced in a study of STAT3 mutations in large granular lymphocyte leukemia. These receptors lack a known antigen. The data were produced by immunoSEQ multiplex PCR, yet TCRdb's version contains in-frame clones alone and is incomplete. Of about 13,000 clones listed, about 92% were seen once; the top ten hold roughly a third. Broader study findings: In T-cell large granular lymphocyte leukemia, about half of patients showed multiple immunodominant subclonotypes.

The specimen was peripheral blood mononuclear cells. Every receptor here comes from a man aged 40-55 years with T-cell large granular lymphocyte leukemia. Some clones in this sample may be carry-over from other donors' samples.

The chain uses TRBV30 and TRBJ1-5, with a tentative D call TRBD1 (6 bases). There are 16 residues in the CDR3. In germline, CDR1 is GTSNPN, CDR2 SVGIG (reference sequence). V lost 2 bases and J 4 bases, leaving 18 bases between the germline ends. This CDR3 is CAWSPFNRVLNQPQHF. The CDR3 nucleotides are TGTGCCTGGAGTCCGTTCAACAGGGTACTTAATCAGCCCCAGCATTTT. The full variable domain, with the rest looked up from reference TRBV30 and TRBJ1-5, is SQTIHQWPATLVQPVGSPLSLECTVEGTSNPNLYWYRQAAGRGLQLLFYSVGIGQISSEVPQNLSASRPQDRQFILSSKKLLLSDSGFYLCAWSPFNRVLNQPQHFGDGTRLSIL.

The chain has TRBV10-2 and TRBJ2-3; D is uncertain. Looked up from germline, CDR1 is WSHSY and CDR2 is SAAADI. This CDR3 has 11 residues. V lost 4 bases, J lost 4 bases, and 3 bases lay in between. CDR3 residues: CASSAADTQYF. As DNA, the CDR3 is TGCGCCAGCAGTGCGGCAGATACGCAGTATTTT.

V is TRBV11-2 and J is TRBJ2-1; 9 nucleotides match TRBD1. Per the germline V gene, CDR1 is SGHAT and CDR2 is FQNNGV. With 5 bases clipped from V and 3 bases from J, the junction kept 8 bases outside the gene matches. This CDR3 spans 16 amino acids. In DNA form, the CDR3 reads TGTGCCAGCAGCCCCGTCGACAGGGGGGTCTACAATGAGCAGTTCTTC. Translation: CASSPVDRGVYNEQFF.

This chain joins TRBV29-1 and TRBJ2-3, with D perhaps matching TRBD1 or TRBD2 (5 bases each). Trimming removed 4 bases from V and 6 bases from J, with 23 bases in between. The CDR3 totals 16 residues. From germline, CDR1 is SQVTM and CDR2 ANQGSEA. The CDR3: CSVVGDRGDIVDTQYF. The CDR3 region has the DNA TGCAGCGTTGTGGGGGACCGCGGCGACATTGTGGATACGCAGTATTTT.

This clone is a singleton in its sample. The chain employs TRBV7-6 and TRBJ2-7, with D perhaps TRBD2 (5 bases). Germline CDR1 SGHVS, CDR2 FNYEAQ. V was trimmed by 5 bases and J by 3 bases, leaving 14 bases between them. The CDR3 sequence is 14 residues long. The CDR3 loop reads CASSLDTGNYEQYF. In DNA form, the CDR3 reads TGTGCCAGCAGCCTAGACACGGGGAACTACGAGCAGTACTTC.

The chain is built from TRBV19 and TRBJ1-1; 7 bases are a match to TRBD1. The CDR3 spans 13 residues. In germline, CDR1 is LNHDA, CDR2 SQIVND (reference sequence). The V and J ends lost 5 bases and 4 bases, in that order; junction bases with no gene match: 4. CDR3 sequence: CASSRQGPTEAFF. The CDR3 region has the DNA TGTGCCAGTAGTCGACAGGGACCCACTGAAGCTTTCTTT.

V gene TRBV5-1 combines with J gene TRBJ1-4; 7 bases map to TRBD1. There are 14 residues in the CDR3. Germline V CDR1 and CDR2: SGHRS, YFSETQ. V lost 3 bases and J lost 3; bases outside the gene matches: 2. CDR3 sequence reads: CASSSGQANEKLFF. CDR3 DNA sequence: TGCGCCAGCAGCTCAGGACAGGCTAATGAAAAACTGTTTTTT.

In this sample, this clone turned up once. The rearrangement joins TRBV6-5 to TRBJ2-7; D ambiguous. Trimming pared 4 bases from V and 3 bases from J, leaving 10 bases between. Germline V gene lookup returns CDR1 MNHEY and CDR2 SVGAGI. The CDR3 covers 13 residues. CDR3 sequence reads: CASSSESLYEQYF. DNA of the CDR3: TGTGCCAGCAGTTCGGAGAGCCTCTACGAGCAGTACTTC.

This clone is labeled as medium-sized. This chain joins TRBV18 and TRBJ1-2; 9 bases line up with TRBD1. Trimming removed 6 bases from V and 4 bases from J; junction bases left unmatched: 6. The CDR3 is made up of 14 amino acids. Germline assignment: CDR1 KGHSH and CDR2 LQKENI. The CDR3 region is CASSVGQGFYGYTF. As DNA, the CDR3 is TGTGCCAGCTCTGTCGGACAGGGGTTCTATGGCTACACCTTC.

The gene calls are TRBV6-5 and TRBJ1-6; 7 bases align to TRBD1. Germline V gene sequence: CDR1 MNHEY, CDR2 SVGAGI. The CDR3 has 16 amino acids. V lost 4 bases to trimming and J lost 0 bases; unmatched junction nucleotides: 3. The DNA of the CDR3 is TGTGCCAGCAGTTTAGACAGGGACTCCTATAATTCACCCCTCCACTTT. Translation gives CASSLDRDSYNSPLHF.

This rearrangement joins TRBV5-1 to TRBJ1-1; no firm D call. Germline CDR1 and CDR2: SGHRS and YFSETQ. This CDR3 contains 15 residues. V was cut by 0 bases and J by 0 bases, with 9 bases left in between. This chain's CDR3 is CASSLDGSMNTEAFF. The CDR3 nucleotides are TGCGCCAGCAGCTTGGACGGTTCCATGAACACTGAAGCTTTCTTT.

The chain joins TRBV6-5 to TRBJ1-6; no clear D. V lost 2 bases, J lost 10 bases, and 15 bases lay in between. The CDR3 sequence is 15 residues long. Germline CDR1 reads MNHEY; CDR2 reads SVGAGI. The CDR3 DNA sequence: TGTGCCAGCAGTTACGAGCCCATATGGAGATCACCCCTCCACTTT. It translates to CASSYEPIWRSPLHF.

This chain joins TRBV4-3 and TRBJ2-2; maybe TRBD1 (6 bases). The CDR3 contains 16 residues. From germline, CDR1 is LGHNA and CDR2 YSLEER. The V end was cut by 6 bases, the J end by 0 bases, with 14 bases between. The CDR3 here is CASRKDSTSNTGELFF. The CDR3 DNA reads as TGCGCCAGCAGAAAGGACAGTACCTCGAACACCGGGGAGCTGTTTTTT.

The chain carries TRBV6-1 and TRBJ1-3; TRBD1 is a possible D gene (6 bases). The CDR3 totals 14 residues. Trimming shortened V by 2 bases and J by 3 bases, and 8 bases separated the two germline ends. Germline CDR1 and CDR2: MNHNS and SASEGT. CDR3 nucleotide sequence: TGTGCCAGCAGTGAATCAGGGGTTGGAAACACCATATATTTT. Translated, it gives CASSESGVGNTIYF.

The chain links TRBV6-6 to TRBJ2-3, with D uncertain. This CDR3 region has 16 residues. Trimming pared 0 bases from V and 2 bases from J, leaving 12 bases between. Germline V CDR1 and CDR2: MNHNY, SVGAGI (reference sequence). The CDR3 sequence: CASSYSNPGLTDTQYF. The CDR3 DNA sequence: TGTGCCAGCAGTTACTCGAATCCAGGCCTCACAGATACGCAGTATTTT.

This sequence joins TRBV6-5 and TRBJ1-6, with D perhaps matching TRBD1 (6 bases). V was clipped by 0 bases and J by 7 bases, with 13 bases between them. Germline CDR1 MNHEY, CDR2 SVGAGI. The CDR3 contains 16 residues. The DNA for the CDR3 is TGTGCCAGCAGTTACTCGTACAGGGCGCTCAATTCACCCCTCCACTTT. This sequence encodes CASSYSYRALNSPLHF.

The chain is built from TRBV4-1 and TRBJ2-5, with 11 bases identical to TRBD2. The CDR3 loop spans 17 amino acids. The germline gives CDR1 MGHRA, CDR2 YSYEKL. V lost 3 bases, J lost 5 bases, and 11 bases stayed unmatched. CDR3 residues: CASSQDNSGGAGETQYF. As DNA, the CDR3 is TGCGCCAGCAGCCAGGACAATAGCGGGGGGGCCGGGGAGACCCAGTACTTC.

The chain combines TRBV4-3 with TRBJ1-2, with TRBD1 matching 8 bases. Germline loops: CDR1 LGHNA, CDR2 YSLEER. The CDR3 is made up of 16 amino acids. Losses at the gene ends were 1 base for V and 5 bases for J; bases not matched to a gene: 9. CDR3 nucleotide sequence: TGCGCCAGCAGCCAAGCCGGGACAGGACTCCATTATGGCTACACCTTC. This sequence encodes CASSQAGTGLHYGYTF.